The sequence of this TCR beta chain was determined in a study of response to subunit inactivated influenza vaccine. Using its own MiXCR run on the RT-PCR reads, TCRdb lists one record per CDR3 protein. Among 500,000 to 550,000 distinct CDR3 sequences listed, approximately 7.7% were seen once. This CDR3 comprises 13 residues. Trimming took 8 bases from V and 3 from J; bases not matched to a gene: 4. The germline V gene has CDR1 DFQATT and CDR2 SNEGSKA (reference sequence). Findings and caveats of the study: The authors put forward the suggestion that each seasonal influenza vaccination may bring in only a limited number of new T cells.

This clonotype has a handful of counts. The antigen remains unidentified. V usage is TRBV20-1 and J usage is TRBJ2-3; the match to TRBD2 covers 11 bases. The TCR was taken from a man between 50 and 69 years old who received an inactivated influenza vaccine. Sequenced here: PBMCs from blood, sampled 23 to 25 months after vaccination. The DNA of the CDR3 is TGCAGTCCTTCTAGCGGGAGGACAGATACGCAGTATTTT. Amino acids: CSPSSGRTDTQYF.